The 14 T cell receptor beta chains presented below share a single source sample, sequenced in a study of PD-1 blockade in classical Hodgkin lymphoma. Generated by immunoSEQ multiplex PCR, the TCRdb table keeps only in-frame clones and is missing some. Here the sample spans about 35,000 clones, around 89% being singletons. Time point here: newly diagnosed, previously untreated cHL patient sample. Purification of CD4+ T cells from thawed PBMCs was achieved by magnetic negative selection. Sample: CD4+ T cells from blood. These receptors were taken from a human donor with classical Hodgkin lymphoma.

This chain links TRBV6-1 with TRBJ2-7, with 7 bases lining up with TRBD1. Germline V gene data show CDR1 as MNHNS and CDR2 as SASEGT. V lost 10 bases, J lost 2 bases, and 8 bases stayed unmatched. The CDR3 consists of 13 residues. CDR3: CATQPGQPYEQYF. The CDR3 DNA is TGTGCCACCCAACCGGGACAGCCCTACGAGCAGTACTTC.

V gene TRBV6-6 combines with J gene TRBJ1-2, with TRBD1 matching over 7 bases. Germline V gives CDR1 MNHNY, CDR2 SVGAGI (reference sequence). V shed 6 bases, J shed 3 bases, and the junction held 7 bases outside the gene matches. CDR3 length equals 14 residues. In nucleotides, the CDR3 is TGTGCCAGCAGACAACAGGGGAGAGACTATGGCTACACCTTC. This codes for CASRQQGRDYGYTF.

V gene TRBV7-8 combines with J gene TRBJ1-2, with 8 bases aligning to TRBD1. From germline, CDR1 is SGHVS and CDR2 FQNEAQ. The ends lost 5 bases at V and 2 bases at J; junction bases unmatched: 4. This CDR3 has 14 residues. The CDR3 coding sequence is TGTGCCAGCAGCATAGGGACAGGAAACTATGGCTACACCTTC. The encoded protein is CASSIGTGNYGYTF.

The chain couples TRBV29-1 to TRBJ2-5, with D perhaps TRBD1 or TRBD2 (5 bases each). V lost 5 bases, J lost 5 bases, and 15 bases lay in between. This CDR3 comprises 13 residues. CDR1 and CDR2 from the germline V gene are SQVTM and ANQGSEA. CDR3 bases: TGCAGCGTTAAGGGACGCCTAGGGGAGACCCAGTACTTC. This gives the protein CSVKGRLGETQYF. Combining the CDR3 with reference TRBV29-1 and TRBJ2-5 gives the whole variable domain SAVISQKPSRDICQRGTSLTIQCQVDSQVTMMFWYRQQPGQSLTLIATANQGSEATYESGFVIDKFPISRPNLTFSTLTVSNMSPEDSSIYLCSVKGRLGETQYFGPGTRLLVL.

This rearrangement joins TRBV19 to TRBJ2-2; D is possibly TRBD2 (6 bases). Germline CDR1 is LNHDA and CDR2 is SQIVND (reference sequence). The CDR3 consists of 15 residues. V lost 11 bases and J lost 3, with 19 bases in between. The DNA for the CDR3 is TGTGCCGCAGCCCCGAGGAGGGCTCACACCGGGGAGCTGTTTTTT. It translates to CAAAPRRAHTGELFF.

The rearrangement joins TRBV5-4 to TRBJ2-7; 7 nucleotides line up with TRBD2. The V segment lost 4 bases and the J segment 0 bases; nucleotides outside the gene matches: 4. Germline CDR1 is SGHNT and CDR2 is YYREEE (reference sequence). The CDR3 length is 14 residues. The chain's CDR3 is CASSPSGHSYEQYF. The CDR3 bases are TGTGCCAGCAGCCCTAGCGGCCACTCCTACGAGCAGTACTTC.

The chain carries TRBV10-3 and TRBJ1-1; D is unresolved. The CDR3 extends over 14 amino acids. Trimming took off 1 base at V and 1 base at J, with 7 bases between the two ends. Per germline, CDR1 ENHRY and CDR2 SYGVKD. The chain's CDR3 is CAISEWPGNTEAFF. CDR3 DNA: TGTGCCATCAGTGAGTGGCCGGGGAACACTGAAGCTTTCTTT.

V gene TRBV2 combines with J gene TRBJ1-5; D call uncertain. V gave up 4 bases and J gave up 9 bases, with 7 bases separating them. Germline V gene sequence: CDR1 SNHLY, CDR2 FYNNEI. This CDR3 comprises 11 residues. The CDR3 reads CASSADGPQHF. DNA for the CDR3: TGTGCCAGCAGTGCCGATGGGCCCCAGCATTTT. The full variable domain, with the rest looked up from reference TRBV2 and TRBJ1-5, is EPEVTQTPSHQVTQMGQEVILRCVPISNHLYFYWYRQILGQKVEFLVSFYNNEISEKSEIFDDQFSVERPDGSNFTLKIRSTKLEDSAMYFCASSADGPQHFGDGTRLSIL.

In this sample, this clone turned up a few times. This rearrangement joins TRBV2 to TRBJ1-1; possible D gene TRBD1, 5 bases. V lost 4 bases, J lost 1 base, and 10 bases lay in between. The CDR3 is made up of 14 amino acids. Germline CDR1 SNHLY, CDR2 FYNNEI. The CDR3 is CASSGGGQNTEAFF. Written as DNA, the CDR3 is TGTGCCAGCAGTGGAGGAGGACAGAACACTGAAGCTTTCTTT.

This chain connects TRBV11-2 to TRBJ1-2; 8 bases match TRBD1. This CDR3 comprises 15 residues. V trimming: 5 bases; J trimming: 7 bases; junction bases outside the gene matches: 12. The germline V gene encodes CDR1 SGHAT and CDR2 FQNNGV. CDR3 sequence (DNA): TGTGCCAGCAGCATAAAGGGACAGGCTGGTGGTGGCTACACCTTC. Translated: CASSIKGQAGGGYTF.

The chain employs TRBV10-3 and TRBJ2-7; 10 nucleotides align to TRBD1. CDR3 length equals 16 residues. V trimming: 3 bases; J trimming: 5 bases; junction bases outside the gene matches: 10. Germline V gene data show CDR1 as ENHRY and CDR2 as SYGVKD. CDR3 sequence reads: CAISDKLDRGQDEQYF. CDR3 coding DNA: TGTGCCATCAGTGACAAGCTCGACAGGGGGCAGGACGAGCAGTACTTC.

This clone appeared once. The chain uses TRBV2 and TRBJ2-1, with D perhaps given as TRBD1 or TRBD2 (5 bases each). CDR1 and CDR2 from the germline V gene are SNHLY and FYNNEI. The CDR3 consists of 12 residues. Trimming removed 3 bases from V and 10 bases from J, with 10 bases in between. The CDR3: CASSDWGMEQFF. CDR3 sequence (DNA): TGTGCCAGCAGTGATTGGGGGATGGAGCAGTTCTTC.

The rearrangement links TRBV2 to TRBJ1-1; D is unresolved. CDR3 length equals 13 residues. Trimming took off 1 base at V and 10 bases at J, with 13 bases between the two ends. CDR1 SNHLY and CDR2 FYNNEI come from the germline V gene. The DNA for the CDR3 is TGTGCCAGCAGTGAAGGGGTGAGTGCACCAGCTTTCTTT. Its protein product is CASSEGVSAPAFF.

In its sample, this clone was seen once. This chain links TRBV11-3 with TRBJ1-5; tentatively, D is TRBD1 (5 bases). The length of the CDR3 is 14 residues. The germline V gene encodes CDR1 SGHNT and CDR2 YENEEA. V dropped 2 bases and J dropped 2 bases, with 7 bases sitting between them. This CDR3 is CASSLRGGNQPQHF. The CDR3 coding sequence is TGTGCCAGCAGCTTAAGGGGAGGCAATCAGCCCCAGCATTTT.